The clone carrying this TCR beta chain has a single count. Its antigen remains unknown. These data originate in a study of a mutant IDH1 vaccine in newly diagnosed glioma. In the study overall: There were eight vaccinations for patients, given in weeks 1, 3, 5, 7, 11, 15, 19 and 23.

The data were produced by immunoSEQ multiplex PCR, yet TCRdb's version contains in-frame clones alone and is incomplete. The sample shows about 53,000 clones, about 81% of them seen only once. Study outcomes and limitations: Any relationship between pseudoprogression and changes in top peripheral T cell clonotypes seemed absent. Of the patients, about 95% had vaccine-induced immune responses.

The sample's time point: week 23, last vaccination. Topical imiquimod was applied with each vaccine dose, which held 300 ug of mutant IDH1 20-mer peptide. The sequences come from PBMCs, collected from a glioma patient whose treatment included an IDH1 peptide vaccine. The sequence derives from a woman in her thirties or forties with glioma. Some clones in this sample may be carry-over from other donors' samples.

The CDR3 bases are TGTGCCAGAAGTCCAGAGGACCTAAGATCCAAAGGGTATGGCTACACCTTC. This encodes CARSPEDLRSKGYGYTF. This chain links TRBV5-3 with TRBJ1-2; no definite D call. TRBV5-3 has ORF status, its function being uncertain. This CDR3 has 17 amino acids. The V and J ends lost 5 bases and 5 bases respectively, with 25 bases between them.